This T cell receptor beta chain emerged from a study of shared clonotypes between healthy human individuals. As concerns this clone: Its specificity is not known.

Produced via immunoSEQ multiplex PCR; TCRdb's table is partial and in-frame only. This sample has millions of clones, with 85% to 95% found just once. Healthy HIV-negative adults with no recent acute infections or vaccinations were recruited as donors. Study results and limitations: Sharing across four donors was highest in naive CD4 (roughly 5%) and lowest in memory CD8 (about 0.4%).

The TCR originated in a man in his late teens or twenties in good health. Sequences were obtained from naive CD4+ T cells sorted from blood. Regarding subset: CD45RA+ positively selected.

In DNA form, the CDR3 reads TGTGCCAGCAGCCTCATGGTAGGGGGCGATGAGCAGTTCTTC. Translating gives CASSLMVGGDEQFF. V and J are TRBV6-1 and TRBJ2-1; 7 nucleotides line up with TRBD1. V lost 6 bases and J lost 8; bases outside the gene matches: 10. Germline CDR1 reads MNHNS; CDR2 reads SASEGT. The CDR3 totals 14 residues.